Below, one TCR beta chain is given with its context. What it binds is not known. This sample stems from a study of cytomegalovirus exposure and HLA in healthy donors. General study points: Further analysis, carried out later, found HLA-associated TCR beta chains more clonally expanded than equally common other chains. In a later analysis, most CMV-associated TCR beta chains appeared HLA-restricted.

The V gene lost 4 bases and the J gene lost 0 bases, with 12 bases spanning the gap. Per the germline V gene, CDR1 is ENHRY and CDR2 is SYGVKD. This CDR3 comprises 16 residues. This PCR relied on a set of 60 Vbeta primers and 13 Jbeta primers. The assay was immunoSEQ multiplex PCR, and TCRdb's table has in-frame clones only and misses some. The top ten clones hold roughly 2.6% of a sample with under 150,000 clones, about 79% of them seen once. The chain joins TRBV10-3 to TRBJ2-2; D is perhaps TRBD2 (6 bases). The sequence derives from a middle-aged man in good health and CMV-seronegative. The specimen sequenced was PBMCs. The CDR3 nucleotides read TGTGCCATCAGTGCCACGGGACTCGCGAACACCGGGGAGCTGTTTTTT. This gives the protein CAISATGLANTGELFF.